This is a list of T cell receptor beta chains from one sample in a study of T cells in Graves' hyperthyroidism and ophthalmopathy. TCRdb reprocessed the multiplex PCR reads via MiXCR and lists one record per CDR3 protein. The sample includes approximately 710,000 distinct CDR3 sequences, 15% to 20% of them seen just once. The specimen sequenced was blood. Every receptor here comes from a man aged 50 to 59 with Graves' hyperthyroidism. The CDR3 runs from the conserved cysteine through the conserved F or W. A D gene is named only where the DNA matches it firmly. For some rows the clone size is stated as once, few or many, or as a class when expanded; others skip it.

clone size,J gene,D gene,V gene,CDR3 protein,CDR3 DNA
many,TRBJ2-7,.,TRBV28,CASSTPGGSIHEQYF,TGTGCCAGCAGTACCCCCGGGGGATCGATCCACGAGCAGTACTTC
.,TRBJ1-6,.,TRBV28,CASSFLGGQGRTPLHF,TGTGCCAGCAGTTTCTTGGGAGGGCAGGGTAGGACACCCCTCCACTTT
many,TRBJ2-3,.,TRBV18,CASSPRSSATDTQYF,TGTGCCAGCTCACCACGATCTAGCGCCACAGATACGCAGTATTTT
few,TRBJ2-1,TRBD2,TRBV5-1,CASSPIPTSGSRGNEQFF,TGCGCCAGCAGCCCTATCCCGACTAGCGGGAGCCGTGGCAATGAGCAGTTCTTC
many,TRBJ1-1,.,TRBV2,CASSVVFTEAFF,TGTGCCAGCAGTGTGGTTTTCACTGAAGCTTTCTTT
few,TRBJ2-2,.,TRBV30,CAWSALTSVGELFF,TGTGCCTGGAGTGCGCTAACGTCGGTCGGGGAGCTGTTTTTT
few,TRBJ1-1,.,TRBV6-1,CASREARVLRTEAFF,TGTGCCAGCAGAGAGGCCAGGGTTTTGCGCACTGAAGCTTTCTTT
few,TRBJ2-7,TRBD2,TRBV11-2,CASSRTSGRIHEQYF,TGTGCCAGCAGCCGAACTAGCGGGAGGATTCACGAGCAGTACTTC
few,TRBJ1-4,.,TRBV20-1,CSARGGFLATNEKLFF,TGCAGTGCCCGTGGGGGTTTCCTTGCAACTAATGAAAAACTGTTTTTT
many,TRBJ1-1,.,TRBV27,CASSITPGSNTEAFF,TGTGCCAGCAGTATTACCCCGGGATCGAACACTGAAGCTTTCTTT
.,TRBJ2-7,TRBD2,TRBV28,CASSDVGGRDEQYF,TGTGCCAGCAGTGATGTAGGAGGGAGGGACGAGCAGTACTTC
.,TRBJ2-7,.,TRBV29-1,CSVHLTGGSQTVYEQYF,TGCAGCGTTCATCTTACCGGCGGTTCCCAGACAGTCTACGAGCAGTACTTC
many,TRBJ1-1,.,TRBV30,CAWSRALNTEAFF,TGTGCCTGGAGTCGGGCCCTGAACACTGAAGCTTTCTTT
.,TRBJ2-7,.,TRBV18,CASSPEGRGGEQYF,TGTGCCAGCTCACCAGAGGGCAGGGGCGGCGAGCAGTACTTC
many,TRBJ2-2,.,TRBV7-9,CASSLKPPSTGELFF,TGTGCCAGCAGCTTAAAACCTCCGAGCACCGGGGAGCTGTTTTTT
.,TRBJ2-1,.,TRBV3-1,CASSQDRSEQFF,TGTGCCAGCAGCCAAGATCGGAGTGAGCAGTTCTTC
many,TRBJ2-3,TRBD2,TRBV7-9,CASSFFETSGIGTDTQYF,TGTGCCAGCAGCTTCTTTGAGACTAGCGGGATTGGGACAGATACGCAGTATTTT
few,TRBJ2-5,.,TRBV19,CASSINRLTLGETQYF,TGTGCCAGTAGTATAAACAGGCTCACCCTGGGGGAGACCCAGTACTTC
.,TRBJ2-7,TRBD1,TRBV5-1,CASSMRTGGAEQYF,TGCGCCAGCAGCATGCGGACAGGGGGGGCCGAGCAGTACTTC
few,TRBJ2-3,TRBD2,TRBV14,CASSQFSWRESTDTQYF,TGTGCCAGCAGCCAATTCAGCTGGCGGGAGAGCACAGATACGCAGTATTTT
.,TRBJ2-1,TRBD2,TRBV3-1,CASSQSLAGDDEQFF,TGTGCCAGCAGCCAATCGCTAGCGGGAGACGATGAGCAGTTCTTC
many,TRBJ1-4,.,TRBV2,CASRTEASNEKLFF,TGTGCCAGCCGTACGGAGGCTTCGAATGAAAAACTGTTTTTT
many,TRBJ2-1,.,TRBV7-3,CASSSSQINEQFF,TGTGCCAGCAGCTCCTCCCAAATCAATGAGCAGTTCTTC
once,TRBJ2-7,.,TRBV4-2,CASSQESSQKSYEQYF,TGTGCCAGCAGCCAAGAATCGTCTCAGAAATCCTACGAGCAGTACTTC
.,TRBJ2-7,.,TRBV29-1,CSVAAGVIEQYF,TGCAGCGTTGCGGCAGGGGTGATCGAGCAGTACTTC
few,TRBJ1-5,.,TRBV6-1,CASSPRDYSNQPQHF,TGTGCCAGCAGCCCCCGGGACTATAGCAATCAGCCCCAGCATTTT
many,TRBJ2-7,.,TRBV10-3,CAISESTGSSYEQYF,TGTGCCATCAGTGAGTCTACGGGAAGCTCCTACGAGCAGTACTTC
many,TRBJ2-3,TRBD2,TRBV7-3,CASSSGLAADTQYF,TGTGCCAGCAGCTCGGGACTAGCGGCAGATACGCAGTATTTT
.,TRBJ1-3,.,TRBV19,CASSRAFSGNTIYF,TGTGCCAGTAGTAGAGCCTTCTCTGGAAACACCATATATTTT
many,TRBJ1-2,TRBD1,TRBV29-1,CSVDPTGSYGYTF,TGCAGCGTTGACCCGACAGGGAGCTATGGCTACACCTTC
.,TRBJ1-1,TRBD1,TRBV12-5,CASSQGQTYGDTEAFF,TGTGCTAGTAGCCAGGGACAGACTTACGGGGACACTGAAGCTTTCTTT
many,TRBJ2-5,.,TRBV11-2,CASSFNEGGTQYF,TGTGCCAGCAGCTTCAATGAAGGGGGGACCCAGTACTTC
few,TRBJ1-2,.,TRBV13,CASSLGEGNYGYTF,TGTGCCAGCAGCTTAGGCGAGGGCAACTATGGCTACACCTTC
few,TRBJ2-7,.,TRBV20-1,CSASNPRPSYEQYF,TGCAGTGCTAGCAACCCCAGGCCCTCCTACGAGCAGTACTTC
few,TRBJ2-7,TRBD1,TRBV5-6,CASRHDRASTYEQYF,TGTGCCAGCAGGCATGACAGGGCCTCCACCTACGAGCAGTACTTC
many,TRBJ1-2,.,TRBV11-2,CASSLTRGLNYGYTF,TGTGCCAGCAGCTTAACCAGGGGACTTAACTATGGCTACACCTTC
many,TRBJ2-5,.,TRBV12-3/TRBV12-4,CASTLGAVVGETQYF,TGTGCCAGCACCTTAGGGGCGGTAGTCGGAGAGACCCAGTACTTC
few,TRBJ2-1,.,TRBV29-1,CSASDRHNEQFF,TGCAGCGCCTCGGACAGACACAATGAGCAGTTCTTC
few,TRBJ2-1,TRBD2,TRBV5-6,CASSFFTLAEIGQFF,TGTGCCAGCAGCTTTTTTACACTAGCGGAGATAGGGCAGTTCTTC
few,TRBJ1-2,.,TRBV5-1,CASSLESVAGSNYGYTF,TGCGCCAGCAGCTTGGAATCGGTTGCGGGCTCTAACTATGGCTACACCTTC
many,TRBJ2-2,.,TRBV19,CASIPNAGTNTGELFF,TGTGCCAGTATTCCGAATGCGGGGACGAACACCGGGGAGCTGTTTTTT
many,TRBJ1-1,.,TRBV10-3,CAISDLRRTENTEAFF,TGTGCCATCAGTGATTTGAGGCGGACAGAGAACACTGAAGCTTTCTTT
.,TRBJ2-7,TRBD2,TRBV4-1,CASSPQRGRQYF,TGCGCCAGCAGCCCTCAGCGGGGAAGGCAGTACTTC
.,TRBJ2-4,.,TRBV3-1,CASSQVRSPIQYF,TGTGCCAGCAGCCAAGTTAGGTCACCGATTCAGTACTTC
few,TRBJ2-5,.,TRBV19,CASSRATQETQYF,TGTGCCAGTAGTCGGGCAACCCAAGAGACCCAGTACTTC